Reported below is one T cell receptor (beta chain). Its target is not known. Profiled with immunoSEQ multiplex PCR; TCRdb holds only in-frame clones, not every one. The table records more than 45,000 clones, 86% of them present only once. Germline loops: CDR1 MDHEN, CDR2 SYDVKM. The CDR3 runs to 14 residues. V lost 8 bases to trimming and J lost 5 bases; unmatched junction nucleotides: 9. The data were obtained in a study of OX40 agonist ivuxolimab in advanced cancers. Whole-study findings and limits: Normalized T-cell clonal expansion was also low in a subset of nonresponders.

Baseline was the first blood sampling point, followed by cycle 4 day 1 and cycle 7 day 1. This rearrangement joins TRBV28 to TRBJ2-7, with 10 positions matching TRBD1. This receptor was identified in an adult with an advanced solid tumor such as melanoma, head and neck, liver or kidney cancer. This specimen was CD4+ or CD8+ T cells sorted from blood, taken in a trial of the OX40 agonist ivuxolimab. The CDR3 is CASGGDRGRNEQYF. The CDR3 nucleotides read TGTGCCAGCGGGGGGGACAGGGGTCGGAACGAGCAGTACTTC.